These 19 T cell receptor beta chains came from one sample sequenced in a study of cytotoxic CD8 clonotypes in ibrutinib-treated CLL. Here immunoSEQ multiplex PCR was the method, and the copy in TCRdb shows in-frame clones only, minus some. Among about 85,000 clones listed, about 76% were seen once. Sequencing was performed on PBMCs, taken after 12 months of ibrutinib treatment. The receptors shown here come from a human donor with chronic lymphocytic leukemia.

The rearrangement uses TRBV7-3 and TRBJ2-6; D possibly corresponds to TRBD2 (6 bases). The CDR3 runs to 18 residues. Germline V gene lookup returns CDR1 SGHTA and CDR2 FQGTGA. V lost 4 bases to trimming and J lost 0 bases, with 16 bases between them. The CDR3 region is CASSSPIGGTSGANVLTF. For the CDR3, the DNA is TGTGCCAGCAGCTCACCTATTGGGGGGACCTCTGGGGCCAACGTCCTGACTTTC.

CDR3 region: CASGARGRYEQYF. CDR3 nucleotides: TGTGCCAGCGGGGCCCGCGGTCGCTACGAGCAGTACTTC. This chain joins TRBV7-6 and TRBJ2-7; tentative D call: TRBD1 (5 bases). The CDR3 sequence is 13 residues long. V lost 8 bases to trimming and J lost 3 bases, with 14 bases between them. Germline V gene sequence: CDR1 SGHVS, CDR2 FNYEAQ.

The CDR3 DNA reads TGTGCCAGCAGTCCCCTGTCCCCCACGGGTACGCAGTATTTT. Protein product: CASSPLSPTGTQYF. This chain joins TRBV28 and TRBJ2-3; D uncertain. Germline V lookup: CDR1 MDHEN, CDR2 SYDVKM. Trimming left V 5 bases short and J 8 bases short, with 17 bases between. The CDR3 consists of 14 residues.

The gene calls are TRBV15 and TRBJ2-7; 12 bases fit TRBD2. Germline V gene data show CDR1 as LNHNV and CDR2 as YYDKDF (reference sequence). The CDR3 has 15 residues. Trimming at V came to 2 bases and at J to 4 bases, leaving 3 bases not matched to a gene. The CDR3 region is CATSRPSGGVYEQYF. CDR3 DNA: TGTGCCACCAGCAGACCTAGCGGGGGGGTATACGAGCAGTACTTC. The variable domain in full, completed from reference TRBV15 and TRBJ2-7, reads DAMVIQNPRYQVTQFGKPVTLSCSQTLNHNVMYWYQQKSSQAPKLLFHYYDKDFNNEADTPDNFQSRRPNTSFCFLDIRSPGLGDTAMYLCATSRPSGGVYEQYFGPGTRLTVT.

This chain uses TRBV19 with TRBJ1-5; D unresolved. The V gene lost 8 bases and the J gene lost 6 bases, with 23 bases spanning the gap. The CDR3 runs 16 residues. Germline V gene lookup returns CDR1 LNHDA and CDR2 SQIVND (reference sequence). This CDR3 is CASDGLGKGSGQPQHF. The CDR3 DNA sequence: TGTGCCAGTGATGGGTTGGGGAAAGGGAGTGGTCAGCCCCAGCATTTT.

CDR3 in amino acids: CASSLGRTGGNQPQHF. The DNA of the CDR3 is TGTGCCAGCAGCTTAGGTCGGACGGGTGGCAATCAGCCCCAGCATTTT. The chain combines TRBV7-8 with TRBJ1-5; D is unresolved. Trimming removed 1 base at V and 2 bases at J, with 12 bases between. Looked up from germline, CDR1 is SGHVS and CDR2 is FQNEAQ. The CDR3 is 16 residues long.

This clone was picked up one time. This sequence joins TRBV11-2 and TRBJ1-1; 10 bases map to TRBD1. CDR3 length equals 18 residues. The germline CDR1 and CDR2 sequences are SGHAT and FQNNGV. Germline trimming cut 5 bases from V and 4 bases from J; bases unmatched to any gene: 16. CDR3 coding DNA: TGTGCCAGCAGCCCACGGGGGGGGACAGGGGATCCTGGCACTGAAGCTTTCTTT. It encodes CASSPRGGTGDPGTEAFF.

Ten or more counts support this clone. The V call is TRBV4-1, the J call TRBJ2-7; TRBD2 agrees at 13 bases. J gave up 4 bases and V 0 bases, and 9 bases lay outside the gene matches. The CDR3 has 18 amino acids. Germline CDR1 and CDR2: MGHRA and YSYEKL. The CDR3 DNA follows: TGCGCCAGCAGCCAAGAAGGGACTAGCGGGACTCATGGGTACGAGCAGTACTTC. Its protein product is CASSQEGTSGTHGYEQYF.

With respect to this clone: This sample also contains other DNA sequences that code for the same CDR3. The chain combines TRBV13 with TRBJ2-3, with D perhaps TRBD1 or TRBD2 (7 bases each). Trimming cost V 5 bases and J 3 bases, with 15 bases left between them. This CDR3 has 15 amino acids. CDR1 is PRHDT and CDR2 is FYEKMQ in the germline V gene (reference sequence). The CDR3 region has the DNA TGTGCCAGCAGCCCGAGGGAGGGGGCGACAGATACGCAGTATTTT. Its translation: CASSPREGATDTQYF.

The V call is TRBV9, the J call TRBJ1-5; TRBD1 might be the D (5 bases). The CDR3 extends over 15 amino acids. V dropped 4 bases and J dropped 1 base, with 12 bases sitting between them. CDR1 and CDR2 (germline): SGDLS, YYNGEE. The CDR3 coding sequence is TGTGCCAGCAGCCCCAATGGGGGAAGCAATCAGCCCCAGCATTTT. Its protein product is CASSPNGGSNQPQHF.

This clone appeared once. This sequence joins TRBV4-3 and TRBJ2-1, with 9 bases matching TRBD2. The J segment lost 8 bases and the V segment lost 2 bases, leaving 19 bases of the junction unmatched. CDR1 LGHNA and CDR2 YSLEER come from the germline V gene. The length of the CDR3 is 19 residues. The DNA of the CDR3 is TGCGCCAGCAGCCAAAGGTCGACTAGCGGACCAGCCCCTAGGGATGAGCAGTTCTTC. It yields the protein CASSQRSTSGPAPRDEQFF.

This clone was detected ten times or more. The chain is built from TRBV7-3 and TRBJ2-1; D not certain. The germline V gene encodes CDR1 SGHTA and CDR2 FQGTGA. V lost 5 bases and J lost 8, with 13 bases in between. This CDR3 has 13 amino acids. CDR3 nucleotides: TGTGCCAGCAGCCACGGACGAACAGATGAGCAGTTCTTC. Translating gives CASSHGRTDEQFF.

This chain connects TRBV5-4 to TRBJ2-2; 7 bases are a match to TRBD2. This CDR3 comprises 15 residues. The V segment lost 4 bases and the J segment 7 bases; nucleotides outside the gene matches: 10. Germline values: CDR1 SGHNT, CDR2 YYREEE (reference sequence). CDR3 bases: TGTGCCAGCAGCCCGGAGCGGGGCCGGGGCGGGGAGCTGTTTTTT. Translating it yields CASSPERGRGGELFF.

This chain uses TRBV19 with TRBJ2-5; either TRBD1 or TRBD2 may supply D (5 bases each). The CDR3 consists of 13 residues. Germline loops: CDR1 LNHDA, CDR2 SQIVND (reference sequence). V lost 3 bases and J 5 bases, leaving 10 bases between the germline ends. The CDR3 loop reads CASSMAGTETQYF. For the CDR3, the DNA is TGTGCCAGTAGTATGGCAGGGACCGAGACCCAGTACTTC.

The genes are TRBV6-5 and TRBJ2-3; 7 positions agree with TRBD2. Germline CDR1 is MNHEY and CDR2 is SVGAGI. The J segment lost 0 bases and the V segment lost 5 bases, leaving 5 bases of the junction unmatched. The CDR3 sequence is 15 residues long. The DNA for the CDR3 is TGTGCCAGCAGTACCAGCGGGACTAGCACAGATACGCAGTATTTT. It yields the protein CASSTSGTSTDTQYF.

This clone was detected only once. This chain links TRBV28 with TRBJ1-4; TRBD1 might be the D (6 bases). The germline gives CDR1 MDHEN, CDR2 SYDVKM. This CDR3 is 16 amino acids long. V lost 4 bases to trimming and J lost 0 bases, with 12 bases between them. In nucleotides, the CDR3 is TGTGCCAGCAGTTCGGGGGGGCTGTCAACTAATGAAAAACTGTTTTTT. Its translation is CASSSGGLSTNEKLFF. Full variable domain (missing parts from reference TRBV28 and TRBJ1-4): DVKVTQSSRYLVKRTGEKVFLECVQDMDHENMFWYRQDPGLGLRLIYFSYDVKMKEKGDIPEGYSVSREKKERFSLILESASTNQTSMYLCASSSGGLSTNEKLFFGSGTQLSVL.

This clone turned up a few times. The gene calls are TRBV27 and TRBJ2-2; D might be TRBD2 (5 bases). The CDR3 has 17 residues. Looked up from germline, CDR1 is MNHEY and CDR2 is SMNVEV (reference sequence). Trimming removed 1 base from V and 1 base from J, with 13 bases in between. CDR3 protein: CASSLWSSGKNTGELFF. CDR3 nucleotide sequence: TGTGCCAGCAGTTTATGGAGTTCGGGGAAGAACACCGGGGAGCTGTTTTTT.

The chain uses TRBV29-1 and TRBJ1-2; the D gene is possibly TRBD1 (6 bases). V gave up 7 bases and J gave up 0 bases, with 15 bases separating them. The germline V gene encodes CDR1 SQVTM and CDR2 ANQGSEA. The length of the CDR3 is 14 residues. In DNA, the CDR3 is TGCAGCGCCGCGAAACAGGGAACTAACTATGGCTACACCTTC. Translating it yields CSAAKQGTNYGYTF.

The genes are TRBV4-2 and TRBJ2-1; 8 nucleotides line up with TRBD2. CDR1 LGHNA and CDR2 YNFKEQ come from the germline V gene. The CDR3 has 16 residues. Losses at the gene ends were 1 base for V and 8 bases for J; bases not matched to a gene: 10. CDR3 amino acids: CASSQVPSGFEDEQFF. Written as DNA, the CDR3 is TGTGCCAGCAGCCAAGTACCTAGCGGGTTCGAGGATGAGCAGTTCTTC.